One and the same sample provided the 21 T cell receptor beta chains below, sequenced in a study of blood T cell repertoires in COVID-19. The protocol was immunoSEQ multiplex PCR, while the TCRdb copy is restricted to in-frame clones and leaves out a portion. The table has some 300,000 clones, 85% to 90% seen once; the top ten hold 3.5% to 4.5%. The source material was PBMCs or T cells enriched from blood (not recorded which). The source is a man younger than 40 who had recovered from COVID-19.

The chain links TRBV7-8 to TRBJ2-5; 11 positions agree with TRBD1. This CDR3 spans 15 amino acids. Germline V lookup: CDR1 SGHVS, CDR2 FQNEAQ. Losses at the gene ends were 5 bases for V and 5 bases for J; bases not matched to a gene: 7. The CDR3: CASSTQDRGRETQYF. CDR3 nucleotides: TGTGCCAGCAGCACACAGGACAGGGGGCGGGAGACCCAGTACTTC.

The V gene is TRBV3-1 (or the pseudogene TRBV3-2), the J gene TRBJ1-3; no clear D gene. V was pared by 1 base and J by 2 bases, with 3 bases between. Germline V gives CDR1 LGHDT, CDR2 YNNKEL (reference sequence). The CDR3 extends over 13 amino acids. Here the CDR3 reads CASSQAPGNTIYF. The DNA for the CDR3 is TGTGCCAGCAGCCAAGCTCCTGGAAACACCATATATTTT.

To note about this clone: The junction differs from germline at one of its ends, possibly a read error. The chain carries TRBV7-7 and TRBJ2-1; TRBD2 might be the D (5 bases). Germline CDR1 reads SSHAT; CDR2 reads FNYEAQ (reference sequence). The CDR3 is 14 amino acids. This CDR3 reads CASSLGRGGNEQFF. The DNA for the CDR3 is TGTGCTAGCAGCTTAGGACGGGGTGGGAATGAGCAGTTCTTC.

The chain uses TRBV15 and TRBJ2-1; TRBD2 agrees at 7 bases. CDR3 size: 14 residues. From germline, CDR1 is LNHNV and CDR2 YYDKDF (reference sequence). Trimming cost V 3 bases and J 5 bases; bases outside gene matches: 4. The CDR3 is CATSSGLGDNEQFF. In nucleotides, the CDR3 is TGTGCCACCAGCAGCGGACTAGGGGACAATGAGCAGTTCTTC.

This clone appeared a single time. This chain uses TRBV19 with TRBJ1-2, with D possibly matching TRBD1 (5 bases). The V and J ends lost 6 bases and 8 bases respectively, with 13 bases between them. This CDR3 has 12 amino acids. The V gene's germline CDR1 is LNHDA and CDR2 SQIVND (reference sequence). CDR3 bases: TGTGCCAGTAGCTATCGGGGGTACGGCTACACCTTC. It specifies CASSYRGYGYTF.

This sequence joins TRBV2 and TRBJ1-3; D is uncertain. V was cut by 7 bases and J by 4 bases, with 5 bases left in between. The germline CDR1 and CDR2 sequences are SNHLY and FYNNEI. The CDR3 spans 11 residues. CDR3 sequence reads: CASTSGNTIYF. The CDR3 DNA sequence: TGTGCCAGCACGTCCGGAAACACCATATATTTT.

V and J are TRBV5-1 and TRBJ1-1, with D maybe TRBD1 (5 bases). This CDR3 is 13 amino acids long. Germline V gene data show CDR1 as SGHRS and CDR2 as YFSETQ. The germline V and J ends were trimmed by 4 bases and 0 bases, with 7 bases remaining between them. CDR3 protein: CASSIQVNTEAFF. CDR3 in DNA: TGCGCCAGCAGCATACAGGTGAACACTGAAGCTTTCTTT.

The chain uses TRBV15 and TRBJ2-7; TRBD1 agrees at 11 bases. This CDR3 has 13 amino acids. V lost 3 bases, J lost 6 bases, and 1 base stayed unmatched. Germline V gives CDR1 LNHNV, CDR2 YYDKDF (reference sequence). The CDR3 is CATSRGTGGEQYF. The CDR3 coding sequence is TGTGCCACCAGCAGGGGGACAGGGGGCGAGCAGTACTTC.

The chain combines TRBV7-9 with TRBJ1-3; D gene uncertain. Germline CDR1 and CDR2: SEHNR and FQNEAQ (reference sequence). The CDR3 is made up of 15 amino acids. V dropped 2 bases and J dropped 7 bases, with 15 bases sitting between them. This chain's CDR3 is CASSLQGRGSNTIYF. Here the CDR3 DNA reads TGTGCCAGCAGCTTACAAGGCAGAGGATCCAACACCATATATTTT.

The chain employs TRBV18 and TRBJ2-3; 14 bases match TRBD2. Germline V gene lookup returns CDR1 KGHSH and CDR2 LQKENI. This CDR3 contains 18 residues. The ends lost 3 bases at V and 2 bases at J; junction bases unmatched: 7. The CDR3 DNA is TGTGCCAGCTCACCGGGACTAGCGGGAGTTAAGGACACAGATACGCAGTATTTT. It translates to CASSPGLAGVKDTDTQYF.

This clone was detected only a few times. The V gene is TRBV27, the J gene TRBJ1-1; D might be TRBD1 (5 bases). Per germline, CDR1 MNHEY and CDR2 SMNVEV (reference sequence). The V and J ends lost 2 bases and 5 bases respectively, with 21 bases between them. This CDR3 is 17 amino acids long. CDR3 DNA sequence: TGTGCCAGCAGTTTAGTAACCTGGGGGGATCGAGGAACTGAAGCTTTCTTT. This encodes CASSLVTWGDRGTEAFF.

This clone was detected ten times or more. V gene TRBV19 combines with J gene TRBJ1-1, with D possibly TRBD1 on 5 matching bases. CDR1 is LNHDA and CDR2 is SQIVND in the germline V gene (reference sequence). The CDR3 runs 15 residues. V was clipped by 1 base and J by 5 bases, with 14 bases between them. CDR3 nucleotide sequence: TGTGCCAGTAGTATAGGGGCCAGGGATTCTACTGAAGCTTTCTTT. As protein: CASSIGARDSTEAFF. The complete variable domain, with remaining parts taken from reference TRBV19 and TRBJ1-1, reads DGGITQSPKYLFRKEGQNVTLSCEQNLNHDAMYWYRQDPGQGLRLIYYSQIVNDFQKGDIAEGYSVSREKKESFPLTVTSAQKNPTAFYLCASSIGARDSTEAFFGQGTRLTVV.

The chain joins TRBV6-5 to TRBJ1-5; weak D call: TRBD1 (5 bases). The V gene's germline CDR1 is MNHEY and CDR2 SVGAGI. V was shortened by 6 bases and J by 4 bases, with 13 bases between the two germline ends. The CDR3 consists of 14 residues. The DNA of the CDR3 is TGTGCCAGCAGGGGGTCAGGGTCAAATCAGCCCCAGCATTTT. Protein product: CASRGSGSNQPQHF.

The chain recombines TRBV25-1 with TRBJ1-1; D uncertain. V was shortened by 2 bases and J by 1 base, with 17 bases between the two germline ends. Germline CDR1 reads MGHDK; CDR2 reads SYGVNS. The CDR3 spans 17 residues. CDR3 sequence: CASSEGLGLTGNTEAFF. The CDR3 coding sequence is TGTGCCAGCAGTGAAGGTCTCGGCCTAACGGGGAACACTGAAGCTTTCTTT.

The CDR3 here is CASSAEGNTEAFF. CDR3 nucleotides: TGTGCCAGCAGCGCCGAGGGGAACACTGAAGCTTTCTTT. This sequence joins TRBV9 and TRBJ1-1; D unclear. The CDR3 is made up of 13 amino acids. V lost 3 bases and J lost 1, with 7 bases in between. Germline V gene data show CDR1 as SGDLS and CDR2 as YYNGEE. Full variable domain (outside the CDR3, taken from reference TRBV9 and TRBJ1-1): DSGVTQTPKHLITATGQRVTLRCSPRSGDLSVYWYQQSLDQGLQFLIQYYNGEERAKGNILERFSAQQFPDLHSELNLSSLELGDSALYFCASSAEGNTEAFFGQGTRLTVV.

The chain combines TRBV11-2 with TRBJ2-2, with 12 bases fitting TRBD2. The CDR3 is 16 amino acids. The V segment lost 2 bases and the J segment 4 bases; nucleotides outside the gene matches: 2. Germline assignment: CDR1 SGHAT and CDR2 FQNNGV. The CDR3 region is CASSLLAGGFTGELFF. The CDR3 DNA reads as TGTGCCAGCAGCTTACTAGCGGGGGGGTTCACCGGGGAGCTGTTTTTT.

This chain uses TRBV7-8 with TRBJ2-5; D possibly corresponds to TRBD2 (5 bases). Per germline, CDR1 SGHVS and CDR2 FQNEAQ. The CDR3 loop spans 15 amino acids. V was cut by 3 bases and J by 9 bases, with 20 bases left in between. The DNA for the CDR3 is TGTGCCAGCAGCTTGGCGAGGACTCCCGGGGAGCCCCAGTACTTC. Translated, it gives CASSLARTPGEPQYF.

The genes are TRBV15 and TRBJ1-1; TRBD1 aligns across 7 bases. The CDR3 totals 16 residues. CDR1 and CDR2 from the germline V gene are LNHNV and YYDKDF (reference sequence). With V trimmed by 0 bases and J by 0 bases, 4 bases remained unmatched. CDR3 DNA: TGTGCCACCAGCAGAGACAGGGGGTATATGAACACTGAAGCTTTCTTT. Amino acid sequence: CATSRDRGYMNTEAFF.

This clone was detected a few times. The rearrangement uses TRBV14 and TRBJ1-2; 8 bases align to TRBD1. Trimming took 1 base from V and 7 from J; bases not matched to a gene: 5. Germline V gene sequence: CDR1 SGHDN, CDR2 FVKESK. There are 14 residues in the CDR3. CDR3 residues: CASSQGQGSFGYTF. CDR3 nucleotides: TGTGCCAGCAGCCAAGGACAGGGGAGTTTTGGCTACACCTTC.

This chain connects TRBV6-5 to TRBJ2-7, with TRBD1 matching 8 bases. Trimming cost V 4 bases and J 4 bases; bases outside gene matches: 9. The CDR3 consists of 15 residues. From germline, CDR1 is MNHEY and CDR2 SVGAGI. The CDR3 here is CASSSPGGFGYEQYF. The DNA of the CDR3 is TGTGCCAGCAGTTCCCCAGGGGGCTTTGGGTACGAGCAGTACTTC.

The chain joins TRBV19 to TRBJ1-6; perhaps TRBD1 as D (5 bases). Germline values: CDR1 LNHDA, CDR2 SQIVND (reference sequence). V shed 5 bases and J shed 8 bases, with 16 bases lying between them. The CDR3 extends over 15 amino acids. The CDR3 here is CASSVRGVKDSPLHF. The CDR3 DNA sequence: TGTGCCAGTAGTGTGCGGGGGGTGAAGGATTCACCCCTCCACTTT.